These 10 T cell receptor beta chains share one sample of origin, sequenced in a study of cytomegalovirus exposure and HLA in healthy donors. Primers for the PCR totalled 60 Vbeta and 13 Jbeta. TCRdb keeps only in-frame clones here, not all; method: immunoSEQ multiplex PCR. The data contain around 110,000 clones, 75% to 85% of them singletons. The sample taken for sequencing was PBMCs. These receptor sequences come from a man under 40 in good health and CMV-seropositive.

About this clone itself: Germline is not matched at one junction end, which may reflect a read error. The genes are TRBV11-3 and TRBJ2-6, with D perhaps matching TRBD1 (5 bases). The CDR3 loop spans 14 amino acids. Germline V lookup: CDR1 SGHNT, CDR2 YENEEA. CDR3 nucleotides: TGTGCCAGCAGCTCCCGCTCTGGGGCCAACGGCCTGACTTTC. This sequence encodes CASSSRSGANGLTF.

J is TRBJ1-1 and V is TRBV11-3; D uncertain. Germline-derived CDR1 and CDR2 are SGHNT and YENEEA. Trimming took 0 bases from V and 3 from J, leaving 17 bases between them. The CDR3 loop spans 17 amino acids. The chain's CDR3 is CASSLEGWAIGDTEAFF. DNA for the CDR3: TGTGCCAGCAGCTTAGAGGGGTGGGCAATCGGGGACACTGAAGCTTTCTTT.

The chain couples TRBV4-2 to TRBJ1-1; D not resolved. CDR1 is LGHNA and CDR2 is YNFKEQ in the germline V gene. The CDR3 is 14 amino acids. Trimming removed 0 bases from V and 4 bases from J, with 9 bases in between. The CDR3 DNA follows: TGTGCCAGCAGCCAAGATGGGAGTGGCACTGAAGCTTTCTTT. Protein sequence: CASSQDGSGTEAFF.

The gene calls are TRBV6-5 and TRBJ1-6, with D unclear. Trimming removed 5 bases from V and 9 bases from J, with 14 bases in between. The CDR3 loop spans 14 amino acids. Germline assignment: CDR1 MNHEY and CDR2 SVGAGI. The CDR3 region is CASSDIGLSSPLHF. The CDR3 DNA reads as TGTGCCAGCAGTGACATTGGACTCTCTTCACCCCTCCACTTT.

V and J are TRBV10-3 and TRBJ2-3, with D unresolved. This CDR3 is built from 13 residues. V was shortened by 3 bases and J by 2 bases, with 6 bases between the two germline ends. The germline V gene encodes CDR1 ENHRY and CDR2 SYGVKD. This CDR3 is CAISDHVTDTQYF. The CDR3 bases are TGTGCCATCAGTGATCATGTCACAGATACGCAGTATTTT.

V gene TRBV5-1 combines with J gene TRBJ2-5; 8 bases align to TRBD2. V was clipped by 0 bases and J by 5 bases; unmatched bases: 3. The CDR3 loop spans 14 amino acids. Germline CDR1 SGHRS, CDR2 YFSETQ. The CDR3 loop is CASSLAASGETQYF. The CDR3, as DNA: TGCGCCAGCAGCTTGGCGGCTAGCGGGGAGACCCAGTACTTC.

This sequence joins TRBV4-1 and TRBJ2-2; D ambiguous. This CDR3 is built from 13 residues. V was clipped by 1 base and J by 6 bases, with 6 bases between them. Germline lookup yields CDR1 MGHRA and CDR2 YSYEKL. The DNA of the CDR3 is TGCGCCAGCAGCCAAGTAGTGTCCGGGGAGCTGTTTTTT. Its protein is CASSQVVSGELFF.

The rearrangement uses TRBV28 and TRBJ1-5; maybe TRBD1 (6 bases). The V end was cut by 6 bases, the J end by 3 bases, with 12 bases between. CDR1 and CDR2 (germline): MDHEN, SYDVKM. The CDR3 consists of 14 residues. CDR3 sequence: CASSPRGFNQPQHF. CDR3 coding DNA: TGTGCCAGCAGCCCTAGGGGGTTCAATCAGCCCCAGCATTTT.

As concerns this clone: A junction end diverges from the germline sequence, so it may reflect a read error. The sample holds other DNA sequences that translate to the same CDR3. The chain uses TRBV27 and TRBJ1-5; TRBD1 matches 8 bases. The CDR3 has 14 residues. CDR1 is MNHEY, CDR2 SMNVEV, per germline (reference sequence). In DNA, the CDR3 is TGTGCCAGCAGTTACAACAGGGGGAATCAGCCCCAGCACTTT. Its protein product is CASSYNRGNQPQHF.

This chain joins TRBV7-8 and TRBJ2-7, with D possibly TRBD1 on 6 matching bases. Trimming shortened V by 3 bases and J by 1 base, and 10 bases separated the two germline ends. This CDR3 region has 14 residues. Germline CDR1 SGHVS, CDR2 FQNEAQ. The DNA of the CDR3 is TGTGCCAGCAGCTTCAGGGGATCATCCTACGAGCAGTACTTC. Its protein product is CASSFRGSSYEQYF. Variable domain in full (rest from reference TRBV7-8 and TRBJ2-7): GAGVSQSPRYKVAKRGQDVALRCDPISGHVSLFWYQQALGQGPEFLTYFQNEAQLDKSGLPSDRFFAERPEGSVSTLKIQRTQQEDSAVYLCASSFRGSSYEQYFGPGTRLTVT.